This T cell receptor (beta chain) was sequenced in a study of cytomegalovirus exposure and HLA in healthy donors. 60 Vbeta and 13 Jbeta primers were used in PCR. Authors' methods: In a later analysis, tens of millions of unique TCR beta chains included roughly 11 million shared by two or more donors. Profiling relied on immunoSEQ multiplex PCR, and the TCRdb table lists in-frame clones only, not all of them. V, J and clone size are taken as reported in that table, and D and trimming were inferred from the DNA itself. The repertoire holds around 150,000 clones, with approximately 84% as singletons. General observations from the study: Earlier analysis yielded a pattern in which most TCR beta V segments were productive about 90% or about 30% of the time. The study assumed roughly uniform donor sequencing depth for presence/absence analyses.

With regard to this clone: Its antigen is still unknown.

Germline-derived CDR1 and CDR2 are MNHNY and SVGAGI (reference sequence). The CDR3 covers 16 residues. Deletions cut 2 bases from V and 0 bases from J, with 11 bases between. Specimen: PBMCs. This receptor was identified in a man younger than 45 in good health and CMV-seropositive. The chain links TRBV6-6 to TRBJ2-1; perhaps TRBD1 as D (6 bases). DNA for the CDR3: TGTGCCAGCAGTTACAAGGGGGTTCACTCCTACAATGAGCAGTTCTTC. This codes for CASSYKGVHSYNEQFF.